Described below is a single T cell receptor (beta chain) sequence and its context. Antigen: not known. Treatment reported: roughly 10-day PBMC culture with coronavirus spike peptide pools or control peptides (ViraFEST assay). J was trimmed by 3 bases and V by 1 base; bases with no gene match: 9. The germline gives CDR1 SEHNR, CDR2 FQNEAQ (reference sequence). This CDR3 contains 17 residues. Cultured CD4+ T cell DNA underwent sequencing with the Oncomine TCR Beta short-read assay. TCRdb reprocessed the PCR reads via MiXCR and lists one record per CDR3 protein. Among 18,000 or so distinct CDR3 sequences listed, 53% were seen once. This specimen comes from a study of vaccination and CD4 T cells after COVID-19. Study results and caveats: A nonsignificant median increase from around 21 to 38 SARS-CoV-2-reactive clonotypes was observed. In convalescent patients, a median approximately 86% of post-vaccine SARS-CoV-2-reactive clones appeared only after vaccination.

This sequence originates from a human donor who had recovered from COVID-19. This chain connects TRBV7-9 to TRBJ2-1; the match to TRBD1 covers 7 bases. Sequenced material: CD4+ T cells from blood, cultured in vitro, taken before SARS-CoV-2 vaccination. CDR3: CASSLGLGTASYNEQFF. CDR3 sequence (DNA): TGTGCCAGCAGCTTAGGGTTAGGGACAGCCAGCTACAATGAGCAGTTCTTC.